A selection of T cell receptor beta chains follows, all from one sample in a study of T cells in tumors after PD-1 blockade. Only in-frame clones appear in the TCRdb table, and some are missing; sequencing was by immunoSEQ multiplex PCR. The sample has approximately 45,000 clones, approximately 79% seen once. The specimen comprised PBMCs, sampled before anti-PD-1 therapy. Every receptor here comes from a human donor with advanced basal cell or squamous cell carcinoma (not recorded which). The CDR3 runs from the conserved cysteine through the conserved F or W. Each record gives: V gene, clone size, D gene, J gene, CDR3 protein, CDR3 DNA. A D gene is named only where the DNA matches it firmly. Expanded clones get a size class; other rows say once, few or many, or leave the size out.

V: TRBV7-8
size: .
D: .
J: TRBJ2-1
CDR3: CASSYPPGQYNEQFF
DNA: TGTGCCAGCAGCTACCCCCCTGGACAGTACAATGAGCAGTTCTTC

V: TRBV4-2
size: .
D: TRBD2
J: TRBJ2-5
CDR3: CASSQRAGGEETQYF
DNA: TGTGCCAGCAGCCAGCGAGCGGGAGGGGAGGAGACCCAGTACTTC

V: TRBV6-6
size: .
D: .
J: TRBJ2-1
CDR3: CASSSFPLNEQFF
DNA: TGTGCCAGCAGTTCCTTTCCCTTGAATGAGCAGTTCTTC

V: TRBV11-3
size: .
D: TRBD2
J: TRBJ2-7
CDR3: CASRQTSGGTYEQYF
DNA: TGTGCCAGCAGACAGACTAGCGGGGGCACCTACGAGCAGTACTTC

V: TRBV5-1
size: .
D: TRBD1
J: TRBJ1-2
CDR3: CASSLATGGSNYGYTF
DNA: TGCGCCAGCAGCTTGGCGACAGGGGGCTCTAACTATGGCTACACCTTC

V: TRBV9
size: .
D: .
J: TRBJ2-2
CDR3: CASSVGGGPHTGELFF
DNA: TGTGCCAGCAGCGTAGGAGGGGGGCCTCACACCGGGGAGCTGTTTTTT

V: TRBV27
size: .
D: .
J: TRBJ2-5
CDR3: CASSLSGETQYF
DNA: TGTGCCAGCAGTTTAAGCGGGGAGACCCAGTACTTC

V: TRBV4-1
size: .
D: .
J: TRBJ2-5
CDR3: CASSQSPIPQETQYF
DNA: TGCGCCAGCAGCCAAAGTCCCATTCCCCAAGAGACCCAGTACTTC

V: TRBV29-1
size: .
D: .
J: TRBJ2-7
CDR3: CSALNSAEQYF
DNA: TGCAGCGCTCTAAACAGCGCCGAGCAGTACTTC

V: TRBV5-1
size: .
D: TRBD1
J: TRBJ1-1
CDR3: CASSMGQASTEAFF
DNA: TGCGCCAGCAGTATGGGACAGGCCTCCACTGAAGCTTTCTTT

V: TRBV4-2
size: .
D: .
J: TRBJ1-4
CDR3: CASSYRDGNEKLFF
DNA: TGTGCCAGCAGCTACCGGGACGGTAATGAAAAACTGTTTTTT

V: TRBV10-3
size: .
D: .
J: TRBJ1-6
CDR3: CAIGRTNSPLHF
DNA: TGTGCCATCGGACGGACAAATTCACCCCTCCACTTT

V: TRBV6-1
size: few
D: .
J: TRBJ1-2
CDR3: CASSEGWAEHYGYTF
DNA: TGTGCCAGCAGTGAAGGGTGGGCAGAACACTATGGCTACACCTTC

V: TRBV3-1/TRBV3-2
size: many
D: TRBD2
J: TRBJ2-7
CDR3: CASSQDQREYSYEQYF
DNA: TGTGCCAGCAGCCAAGATCAGCGGGAGTACTCCTACGAGCAGTACTTC

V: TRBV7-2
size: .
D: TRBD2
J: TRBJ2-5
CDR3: CASSHRAVSGGAETQYF
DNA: TGTGCCAGCAGCCATCGGGCCGTTAGCGGGGGGGCGGAGACCCAGTACTTC

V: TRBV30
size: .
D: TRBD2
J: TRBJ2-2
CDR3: CAWSVSGGTWGGELFF
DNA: TGTGCCTGGAGTGTAAGCGGGGGGACTTGGGGCGGGGAGCTGTTTTTT

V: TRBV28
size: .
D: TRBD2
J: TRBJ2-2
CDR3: CASLSGGANTGELFF
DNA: TGTGCCAGCCTAAGCGGGGGGGCGAACACCGGGGAGCTGTTTTTT

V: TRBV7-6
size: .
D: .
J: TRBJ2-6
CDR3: CASSAPTALGANVLTF
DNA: TGTGCCAGCAGCGCCCCGACAGCCCTTGGGGCCAACGTCCTGACTTTC

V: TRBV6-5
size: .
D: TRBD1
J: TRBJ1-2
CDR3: CASSYLTGGNYGYTF
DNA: TGTGCCAGCAGTTATCTAACAGGGGGCAACTATGGCTACACCTTC

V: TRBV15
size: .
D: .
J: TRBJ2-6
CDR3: CATSRVLRGIWANVLTF
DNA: TGTGCCACCAGCAGAGTGTTACGGGGGATTTGGGCCAACGTCCTGACTTTC

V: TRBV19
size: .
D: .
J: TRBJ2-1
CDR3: CATLPGVGSEQFF
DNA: TGTGCCACACTCCCCGGGGTTGGGAGTGAGCAGTTCTTC

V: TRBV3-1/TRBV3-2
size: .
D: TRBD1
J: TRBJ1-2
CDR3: CASSPLGDSPSVSF
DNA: TGTGCCAGCAGCCCGCTAGGGGACAGTCCGTCAGTTTCCTTC